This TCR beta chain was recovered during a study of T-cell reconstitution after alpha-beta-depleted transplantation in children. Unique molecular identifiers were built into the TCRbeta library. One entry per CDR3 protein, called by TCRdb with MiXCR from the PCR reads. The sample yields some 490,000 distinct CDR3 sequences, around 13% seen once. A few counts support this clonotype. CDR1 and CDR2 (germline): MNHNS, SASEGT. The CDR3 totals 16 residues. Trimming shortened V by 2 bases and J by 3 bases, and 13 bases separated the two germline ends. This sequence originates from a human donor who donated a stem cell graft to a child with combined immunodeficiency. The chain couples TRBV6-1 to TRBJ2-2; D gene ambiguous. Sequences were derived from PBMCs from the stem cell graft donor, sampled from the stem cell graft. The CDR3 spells CASSESGRQYTGELFF. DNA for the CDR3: TGTGCCAGCAGTGAAAGTGGCAGACAATACACCGGGGAGCTGTTTTTT.